This TCR beta chain is from a study of molecular identifiers for immune sequencing clone quantification. General observations from the study: Sharing of a barcode by identical TCR molecules could cause highly expanded clone sizes to be underestimated. Over 97% of CMV-specific effector molecules, but under 1% of naive ones, were in clones above 20 copies.

This clonotype was counted at least ten times. The antigen is not known. TCRdb reprocessed the PCR reads with MiXCR, giving one entry per CDR3 protein. Among a few hundred thousand distinct CDR3 sequences listed, under 25% were seen once. J was trimmed by 0 bases and V by 7 bases; bases with no gene match: 9. Per the germline V gene, CDR1 is SQVTM and CDR2 is ANQGSEA. The CDR3 has 15 amino acids. The source is a human donor in good health. Some libraries in this study had Jurkat cell RNA spiked in. This chain connects TRBV29-1 to TRBJ2-3, with 8 bases fitting TRBD2. What was sequenced was naive CD8+ T cells from blood, with Jurkat cell RNA spiked in. Documented subset: FACS-sorted CD8+CD4-CCR7+CD45RA+ naive T cells. The CDR3 loop reads CSAFGRVTSTDTQYF. CDR3 bases: TGCAGCGCCTTCGGGAGGGTGACGAGCACAGATACGCAGTATTTT.